This T cell receptor (beta chain) derives from a study of cytomegalovirus exposure and HLA in healthy donors. Amplification used 60 Vbeta primers and 13 Jbeta primers. In the original workflow: Among the unique TCR beta chains that a later analysis counted, about 85 million in all, 10 million to 13 million were shared. The method was immunoSEQ multiplex PCR; TCRdb's version includes in-frame clones alone and lacks a portion of them. The V and J calls and clone size were taken over from that table, and D and trimming were inferred from the DNA. Here the sample spans some 190,000 clones, roughly 77% being singletons. Sequencing was carried out using PBMCs. The origin of this receptor is a woman in her 50s in good health and CMV-seronegative.

The CDR3 DNA sequence: TGTGCCAGCAGCGTAGAAGGCTTGAGGACCGGGGAGCTGTTTTTT. Protein: CASSVEGLRTGELFF. This chain joins TRBV9 and TRBJ2-2; unclear D gene. V was trimmed by 0 bases and J by 5 bases, leaving 11 bases between them. The CDR3 covers 15 residues. Germline V gene lookup returns CDR1 SGDLS and CDR2 YYNGEE.